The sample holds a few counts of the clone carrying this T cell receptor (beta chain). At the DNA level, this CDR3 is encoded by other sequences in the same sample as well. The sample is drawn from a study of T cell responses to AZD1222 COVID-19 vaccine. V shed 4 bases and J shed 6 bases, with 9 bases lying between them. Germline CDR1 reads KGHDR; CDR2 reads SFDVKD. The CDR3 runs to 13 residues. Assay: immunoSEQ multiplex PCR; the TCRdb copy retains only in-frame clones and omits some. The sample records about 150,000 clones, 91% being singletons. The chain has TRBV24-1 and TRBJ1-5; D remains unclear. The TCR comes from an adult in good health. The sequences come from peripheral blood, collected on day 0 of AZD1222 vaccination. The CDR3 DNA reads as TGTGCCACCAGTGACGGAGCAGGTCAGCCCCAGCATTTT. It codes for CATSDGAGQPQHF.